This T cell receptor beta chain derives from a study of T cells in Graves' hyperthyroidism and ophthalmopathy. Study-level points and caveats: A model of 13 V-J pairs discriminated ophthalmopathy from stable hyperthyroidism. Model predictions of ophthalmopathy came a median approximately seven months before onset.

Details on this clonotype: Its antigen is as yet unknown.

Regions amplified from RNA transcripts were the TCR beta CDR3 regions. Carried out on the TCR CDR3, a first-round RT-PCR used the HTBI primer set. TCRdb fed the multiplex PCR reads into MiXCR, producing one record per CDR3 protein. The data contain about half a million distinct CDR3 sequences, around 20% of them singletons. Germline lookup yields CDR1 SNHLY and CDR2 FYNNEI. V shed 3 bases and J shed 3 bases, with 12 bases lying between them. This CDR3 has 14 amino acids. Graves' hyperthyroidism showing no ophthalmopathy progression within 18 months was considered stable. Criteria for exclusion of patients were uncontrolled infection, other autoimmune disease, pregnancy or lactation.

The sequence was collected from a man aged 18-30 years with Graves' hyperthyroidism. Sequencing used blood. The rearrangement uses TRBV2 and TRBJ2-7, with D maybe TRBD2 (5 bases). The CDR3 nucleotides are TGTGCCAGCAGTGATAATCCCGGGAACTACGAGCAGTACTTC. It translates to CASSDNPGNYEQYF.